This paragraph covers one T cell receptor (beta chain) sequence. The data originate from a study of blood T cell repertoires in COVID-19. Turning to the study itself: The cDNA or gDNA used as material had been derived from T cells, B-cell-depleted T cells, or PBMCs.

Profiling relied on immunoSEQ multiplex PCR, and the TCRdb table lists in-frame clones only, not all of them. This sample has approximately 220,000 clones; around four fifths occur once, and the top ten carry around 30%. The sequence came from a man aged 40-49 years with acute or convalescent COVID-19. The sample comprised peripheral blood.

The CDR3 coding sequence is TGTGCCAGCACAGGACAGGTGAACACTGAAGCTTTCTTT. Translation: CASTGQVNTEAFF. The V call is TRBV2, the J call TRBJ1-1; 7 nucleotides match TRBD1. Trimming cost V 7 bases and J 0 bases; bases outside gene matches: 2. CDR1 is SNHLY, CDR2 FYNNEI, per germline. The CDR3 totals 13 residues.